A single T cell receptor (beta chain) is shown here with its context. The target antigen is unknown. The Oncomine TCR Beta short-read assay was what sequenced the DNA obtained from cultured CD4+ T cells. TCRdb used MiXCR to reprocess the PCR reads, holding one entry per CDR3 protein. The sample has 14,000 or so distinct CDR3 sequences, 50% to 60% seen once. These data belong to a study of vaccination and CD4 T cells after COVID-19. Findings of the study overall: Early post-infection timepoints were not included, and relatively few convalescent patients were studied.

Treatment indicated: 10-day PBMC culture with coronavirus spike peptide pools or control peptides (ViraFEST assay). ViraFEST grew antigen-specific T cells using peptide pools, then sequenced TCRs. The sequence derives from a human donor who had recovered from COVID-19. Source material: CD4+ T cells from blood, cultured in vitro.

CDR3 sequence: CASRPGAGEQYF. For the CDR3, the DNA is TGTGCCAGCAGACCGGGGGCGGGGGAGCAGTACTTC. J is TRBJ2-7 and V is TRBV6-1; D may match TRBD1 or TRBD2 (6 bases each). This CDR3 has 12 amino acids. V shed 6 bases and J shed 7 bases, with 13 bases lying between them. CDR1 and CDR2 from the germline V gene are MNHNS and SASEGT.